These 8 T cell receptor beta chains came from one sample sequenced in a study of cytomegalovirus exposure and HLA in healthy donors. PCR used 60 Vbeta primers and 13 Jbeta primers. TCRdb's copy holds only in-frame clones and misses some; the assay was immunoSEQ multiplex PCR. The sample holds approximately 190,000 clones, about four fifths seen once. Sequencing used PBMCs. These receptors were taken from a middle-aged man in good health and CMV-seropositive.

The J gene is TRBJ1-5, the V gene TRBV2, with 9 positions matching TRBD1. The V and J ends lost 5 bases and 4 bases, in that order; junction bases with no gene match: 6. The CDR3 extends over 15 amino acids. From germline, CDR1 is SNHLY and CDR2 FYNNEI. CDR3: CASSSRTGANQPQHF. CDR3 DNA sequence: TGTGCCAGCAGTTCTCGGACAGGGGCTAATCAGCCCCAGCATTTT.

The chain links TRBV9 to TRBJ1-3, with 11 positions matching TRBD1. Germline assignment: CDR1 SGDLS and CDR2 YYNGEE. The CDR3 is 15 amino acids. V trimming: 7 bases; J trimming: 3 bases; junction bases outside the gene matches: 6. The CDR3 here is CASGGQGAFGNTIYF. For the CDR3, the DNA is TGTGCCAGCGGAGGACAGGGGGCTTTTGGAAACACCATATATTTT.

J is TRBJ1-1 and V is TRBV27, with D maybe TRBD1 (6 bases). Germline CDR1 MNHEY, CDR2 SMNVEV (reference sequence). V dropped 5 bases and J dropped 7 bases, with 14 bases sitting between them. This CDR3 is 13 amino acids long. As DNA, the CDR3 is TGTGCCAGCAGTCCCTCCGGACAGTATGAAGCTTTCTTT. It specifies CASSPSGQYEAFF.

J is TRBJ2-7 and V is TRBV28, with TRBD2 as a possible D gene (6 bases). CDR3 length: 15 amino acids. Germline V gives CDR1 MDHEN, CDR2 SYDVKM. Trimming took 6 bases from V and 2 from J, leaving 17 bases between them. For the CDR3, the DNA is TGTGCCAGCAGCAACCCAGGAGGGTACGCCTACGAGCAGTACTTC. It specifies CASSNPGGYAYEQYF.

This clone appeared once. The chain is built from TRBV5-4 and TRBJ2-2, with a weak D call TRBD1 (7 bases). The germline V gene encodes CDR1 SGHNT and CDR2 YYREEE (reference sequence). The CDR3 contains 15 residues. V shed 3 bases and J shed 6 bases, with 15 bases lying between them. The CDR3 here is CASSSQGGQPGELFF. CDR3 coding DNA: TGTGCCAGCAGCTCCCAGGGGGGTCAACCCGGGGAGCTGTTTTTT.

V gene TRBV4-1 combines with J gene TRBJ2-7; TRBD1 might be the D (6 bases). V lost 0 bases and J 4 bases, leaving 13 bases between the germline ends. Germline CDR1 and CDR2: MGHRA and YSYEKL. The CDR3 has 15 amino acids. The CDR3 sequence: CASSQEKKGDYEQYF. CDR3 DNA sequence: TGCGCCAGCAGCCAAGAAAAAAAGGGGGATTACGAGCAGTACTTC.

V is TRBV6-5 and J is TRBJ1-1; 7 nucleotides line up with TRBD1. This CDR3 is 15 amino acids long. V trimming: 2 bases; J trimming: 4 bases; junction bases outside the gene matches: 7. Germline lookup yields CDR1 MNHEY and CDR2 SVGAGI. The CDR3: CASSYRDEGATEAFF. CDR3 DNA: TGTGCCAGCAGTTACAGGGATGAGGGGGCCACTGAAGCTTTCTTT.

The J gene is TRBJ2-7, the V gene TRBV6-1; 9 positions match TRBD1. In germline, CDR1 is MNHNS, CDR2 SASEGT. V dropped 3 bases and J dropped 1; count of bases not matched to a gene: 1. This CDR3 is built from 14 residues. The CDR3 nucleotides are TGTGCCAGCAGTGACGGGACAGGGTCCTACGAGCAGTACTTC. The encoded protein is CASSDGTGSYEQYF.